Listed here are 23 T cell receptor beta chains from one sample, sequenced in a study of blood T cell repertoires in COVID-19. The protocol was immunoSEQ multiplex PCR, while the TCRdb copy is restricted to in-frame clones and leaves out a portion. This sample carries a few hundred thousand clones, less than 85% of them seen once, and the ten largest clones take 4.6%. The specimen was peripheral blood. Receptors were obtained from a man in his 60s who had recovered from COVID-19.

The V and J genes are TRBV14 and TRBJ2-7, with D unresolved. The germline gives CDR1 SGHDN, CDR2 FVKESK. The CDR3 length is 14 residues. V lost 3 bases to trimming and J lost 3 bases, with 12 bases between them. CDR3 residues: CASSHPENRYEQYF. CDR3 DNA sequence: TGTGCCAGCAGCCATCCGGAGAACCGCTACGAGCAGTACTTC.

The V and J genes are TRBV5-1 and TRBJ2-1; a possible D gene is TRBD2 (6 bases). Germline CDR1 and CDR2: SGHRS and YFSETQ. V was clipped by 0 bases and J by 2 bases, with 12 bases between them. The CDR3 spans 16 residues. This CDR3 is CASSLAPSVTYNEQFF. CDR3 in DNA: TGCGCCAGCAGCTTGGCCCCTAGCGTGACCTACAATGAGCAGTTCTTC.

The V gene is TRBV2, the J gene TRBJ2-5, with 10 bases matching TRBD2. V lost 4 bases, J lost 3 bases, and 5 bases stayed unmatched. Germline V lookup: CDR1 SNHLY, CDR2 FYNNEI. The CDR3 runs to 15 residues. The DNA for the CDR3 is TGTGCCAGCAGTGTCGAGCGGGGGGGCAAAGAGACCCAGTACTTC. This encodes CASSVERGGKETQYF.

The chain has TRBV3-1 (or the pseudogene TRBV3-2) and TRBJ2-1; unclear D gene. Germline V gene lookup returns CDR1 LGHDT and CDR2 YNNKEL (reference sequence). Trimming removed 1 base from V and 4 bases from J, with 8 bases in between. The CDR3 sequence is 14 residues long. Here the CDR3 DNA reads TGTGCCAGCAGCCAAGTGGGCCGGTACAATGAGCAGTTCTTC. Its translation: CASSQVGRYNEQFF.

This sequence joins TRBV5-4 and TRBJ2-5; a possible D gene is TRBD1 (5 bases). This CDR3 is 13 amino acids long. The V gene lost 5 bases and the J gene lost 2 bases, with 10 bases spanning the gap. From germline, CDR1 is SGHNT and CDR2 YYREEE (reference sequence). For the CDR3, the DNA is TGTGCCAGCAGTCTAGGGGTACAAGAGACCCAGTACTTC. Protein product: CASSLGVQETQYF.

The rearrangement uses TRBV7-8 and TRBJ2-7, with 7 bases aligning to TRBD1. The CDR3 spans 16 residues. Looked up from germline, CDR1 is SGHVS and CDR2 is FQNEAQ. Unmatched junction bases numbered 12, after V lost 7 bases and J lost 0 bases. CDR3 protein: CASNRARDRFSYEQYF. The DNA for the CDR3 is TGTGCCAGCAACCGAGCCCGGGACAGATTCTCCTACGAGCAGTACTTC. The whole variable domain, remainder taken from reference TRBV7-8 and TRBJ2-7, is GAGVSQSPRYKVAKRGQDVALRCDPISGHVSLFWYQQALGQGPEFLTYFQNEAQLDKSGLPSDRFFAERPEGSVSTLKIQRTQQEDSAVYLCASNRARDRFSYEQYFGPGTRLTVT.

The rearrangement joins TRBV28 to TRBJ1-4; D is ambiguous. Trimming removed 6 bases from V and 10 bases from J, with 12 bases in between. Germline loops: CDR1 MDHEN, CDR2 SYDVKM. The CDR3 consists of 12 residues. The CDR3 region is CASRPPSGKLFF. CDR3 nucleotides: TGTGCCAGCAGACCCCCGAGTGGAAAACTGTTTTTT. Full variable domain (rest looked up from reference TRBV28 and TRBJ1-4): DVKVTQSSRYLVKRTGEKVFLECVQDMDHENMFWYRQDPGLGLRLIYFSYDVKMKEKGDIPEGYSVSREKKERFSLILESASTNQTSMYLCASRPPSGKLFFGSGTQLSVL.

The chain couples TRBV21-1 to TRBJ2-1; TRBD2 is the table's D call, not checked against the DNA. TRBV21-1 is given as a pseudogene. The CDR3 is made up of 20 amino acids. CDR3 sequence: CASSKMPAGLAGGPYNEQFF. The CDR3 DNA is TGTGCCAGCAGCAAAATGCCAGCGGGACTAGCGGGAGGGCCCTACAATGAGCAGTTCTTC.

The genes are TRBV29-1 and TRBJ1-1; 8 bases align to TRBD1. There are 14 residues in the CDR3. The V and J ends lost 2 bases and 7 bases, in that order; junction bases with no gene match: 9. CDR1 and CDR2 (germline): SQVTM, ANQGSEA. The CDR3 DNA reads TGCAGCGTTGAATTGGGGCAGGGGGCTGTTGAAGCTTTCTTT. It is translated as CSVELGQGAVEAFF.

V usage is TRBV7-7 and J usage is TRBJ2-1; TRBD2 matches 9 bases. With 5 bases clipped from V and 5 bases from J, the junction kept 10 bases outside the gene matches. Germline values: CDR1 SSHAT, CDR2 FNYEAQ (reference sequence). The CDR3 sequence is 16 residues long. CDR3: CASSARGAGGNNEQFF. The CDR3, as DNA: TGTGCCAGCAGCGCCCGTGGGGCGGGAGGGAACAATGAGCAGTTCTTC.

The chain employs TRBV11-2 and TRBJ1-5; TRBD1 might be the D (5 bases). CDR3 size: 15 residues. Germline V gene lookup returns CDR1 SGHAT and CDR2 FQNNGV. Trimming removed 1 base at V and 1 base at J, with 8 bases between. CDR3 sequence (DNA): TGTGCCAGCAGCTTAGGGGGCACGAGCAATCAGCCCCAGCATTTT. This sequence encodes CASSLGGTSNQPQHF.

Only one count was recorded for this clone. The chain has TRBV4-1 and TRBJ1-5; TRBD1 matches 10 bases. The CDR3 runs 14 residues. After removal of 3 bases from V and 7 bases from J, the junction contained 3 bases not matched to a gene. The germline CDR1 and CDR2 sequences are MGHRA and YSYEKL. The CDR3 sequence: CASSHRTGGQPQHF. For the CDR3, the DNA is TGCGCCAGCAGCCACCGGACAGGGGGACAGCCCCAGCATTTT.

This clone was counted between two and nine times. This CDR3 is CASGRDTKYGYTF. The CDR3 DNA follows: TGTGCCAGCGGGAGGGACACCAAATATGGCTACACCTTC. The V gene is TRBV2, the J gene TRBJ1-2, with D tentatively TRBD1 (6 bases). This CDR3 has 13 amino acids. Germline-derived CDR1 and CDR2 are SNHLY and FYNNEI. The V end lost 8 bases, the J end lost 5 bases, and 15 bases lay between the germline ends.

In this sample, this clone turned up once. This chain joins TRBV6-6 and TRBJ2-5; 9 bases map to TRBD2. V lost 4 bases and J lost 3; bases outside the gene matches: 9. The CDR3 is 16 amino acids. Germline CDR1 and CDR2: MNHNY and SVGAGI (reference sequence). In DNA, the CDR3 is TGTGCCAGCAGTTCCCACGGGCTAGCGGGGAAAGAGACCCAGTACTTC. Protein: CASSSHGLAGKETQYF.

The table lists this clone with a count of one. The J gene is TRBJ2-2, the V gene TRBV5-1; perhaps TRBD2 as D (6 bases). This CDR3 has 14 amino acids. Trimming removed 2 bases from V and 2 bases from J, with 7 bases in between. Per the germline V gene, CDR1 is SGHRS and CDR2 is YFSETQ. CDR3 nucleotides: TGCGCCAGCAGCTTTAGCGGCAACACCGGGGAGCTGTTTTTT. Translating gives CASSFSGNTGELFF.

The V and J genes are TRBV7-9 and TRBJ2-7, with TRBD2 as a possible D gene (5 bases). Germline V CDR1 and CDR2: SEHNR, FQNEAQ (reference sequence). The CDR3 is 15 amino acids. Deletions cut 6 bases from V and 3 bases from J, with 18 bases between. CDR3: CASRDLSGSNYEQYF. In nucleotides, the CDR3 is TGTGCCAGCAGAGACCTTTCGGGGTCCAACTACGAGCAGTACTTC.

This sequence joins TRBV7-2 and TRBJ1-6; D is undetermined. Trimming removed 1 base at V and 7 bases at J, with 11 bases between. This CDR3 has 15 amino acids. The germline V gene encodes CDR1 SGHTA and CDR2 FQGNSA. The CDR3 loop is CASSLGGPGNSPLHF. Written as DNA, the CDR3 is TGTGCCAGCAGCTTAGGAGGGCCTGGAAATTCACCCCTCCACTTT. The full variable domain, with the rest looked up from reference TRBV7-2 and TRBJ1-6, is GAGVSQSPSNKVTEKGKDVELRCDPISGHTALYWYRQSLGQGLEFLIYFQGNSAPDKSGLPSDRFSAERTGGSVSTLTIQRTQQEDSAVYLCASSLGGPGNSPLHFGNGTRLTVT.

This sequence joins TRBV5-1 and TRBJ2-7; TRBD1 aligns across 9 bases. With 6 bases clipped from V and 5 bases from J, the junction kept 15 bases outside the gene matches. CDR3 length equals 16 residues. Germline lookup yields CDR1 SGHRS and CDR2 YFSETQ. The CDR3 sequence is CASTLQAGTGIHEQYF. The CDR3 region has the DNA TGCGCCAGCACCCTACAAGCCGGGACAGGGATCCACGAGCAGTACTTC.

The chain combines TRBV10-3 with TRBJ1-5; the D gene is possibly TRBD1 (6 bases). In germline, CDR1 is ENHRY, CDR2 SYGVKD. This CDR3 contains 15 residues. The germline V and J ends were trimmed by 2 bases and 4 bases, with 12 bases remaining between them. In nucleotides, the CDR3 is TGTGCCATCAGTGAGACAGACAGGAAAAATCAGCCCCAGCATTTT. Encoded protein: CAISETDRKNQPQHF.

This chain joins TRBV4-1 and TRBJ2-3, with 8 bases fitting TRBD2. The CDR3 length is 13 residues. The germline V gene has CDR1 MGHRA and CDR2 YSYEKL. V lost 0 bases to trimming and J lost 10 bases; unmatched junction nucleotides: 3. CDR3 residues: CASSQEWREAQYF. The CDR3, as DNA: TGCGCCAGCAGCCAAGAGTGGCGGGAGGCGCAGTATTTT.

This CDR3 reads CASSREPTGPRYYEQYF. Written as DNA, the CDR3 is TGTGCCAGCAGCAGAGAACCGACAGGTCCGCGCTACTACGAGCAGTACTTC. The V call is TRBV7-6, the J call TRBJ2-7; a possible D gene is TRBD1 (6 bases). This CDR3 spans 17 amino acids. V was pared by 5 bases and J by 3 bases, with 23 bases between. Per germline, CDR1 SGHVS and CDR2 FNYEAQ.

The V gene is TRBV5-1, the J gene TRBJ2-2, with D tentatively TRBD2 (5 bases). This CDR3 is 15 amino acids long. Germline CDR1 reads SGHRS; CDR2 reads YFSETQ. V lost 1 base and J lost 2, with 9 bases in between. This chain's CDR3 is CASSLSGTNTGELFF. CDR3 nucleotide sequence: TGCGCCAGCAGCTTGAGCGGAACAAACACCGGGGAGCTGTTTTTT.

The chain recombines TRBV28 with TRBJ2-1; 12 nucleotides align to TRBD2. V lost 6 bases, J lost 4 bases, and 4 bases stayed unmatched. The CDR3 contains 15 residues. CDR1 and CDR2 (germline): MDHEN, SYDVKM. This CDR3 reads CASSRTSGAYNEQFF. The CDR3 DNA follows: TGTGCCAGCAGCCGGACTAGCGGGGCTTACAATGAGCAGTTCTTC.